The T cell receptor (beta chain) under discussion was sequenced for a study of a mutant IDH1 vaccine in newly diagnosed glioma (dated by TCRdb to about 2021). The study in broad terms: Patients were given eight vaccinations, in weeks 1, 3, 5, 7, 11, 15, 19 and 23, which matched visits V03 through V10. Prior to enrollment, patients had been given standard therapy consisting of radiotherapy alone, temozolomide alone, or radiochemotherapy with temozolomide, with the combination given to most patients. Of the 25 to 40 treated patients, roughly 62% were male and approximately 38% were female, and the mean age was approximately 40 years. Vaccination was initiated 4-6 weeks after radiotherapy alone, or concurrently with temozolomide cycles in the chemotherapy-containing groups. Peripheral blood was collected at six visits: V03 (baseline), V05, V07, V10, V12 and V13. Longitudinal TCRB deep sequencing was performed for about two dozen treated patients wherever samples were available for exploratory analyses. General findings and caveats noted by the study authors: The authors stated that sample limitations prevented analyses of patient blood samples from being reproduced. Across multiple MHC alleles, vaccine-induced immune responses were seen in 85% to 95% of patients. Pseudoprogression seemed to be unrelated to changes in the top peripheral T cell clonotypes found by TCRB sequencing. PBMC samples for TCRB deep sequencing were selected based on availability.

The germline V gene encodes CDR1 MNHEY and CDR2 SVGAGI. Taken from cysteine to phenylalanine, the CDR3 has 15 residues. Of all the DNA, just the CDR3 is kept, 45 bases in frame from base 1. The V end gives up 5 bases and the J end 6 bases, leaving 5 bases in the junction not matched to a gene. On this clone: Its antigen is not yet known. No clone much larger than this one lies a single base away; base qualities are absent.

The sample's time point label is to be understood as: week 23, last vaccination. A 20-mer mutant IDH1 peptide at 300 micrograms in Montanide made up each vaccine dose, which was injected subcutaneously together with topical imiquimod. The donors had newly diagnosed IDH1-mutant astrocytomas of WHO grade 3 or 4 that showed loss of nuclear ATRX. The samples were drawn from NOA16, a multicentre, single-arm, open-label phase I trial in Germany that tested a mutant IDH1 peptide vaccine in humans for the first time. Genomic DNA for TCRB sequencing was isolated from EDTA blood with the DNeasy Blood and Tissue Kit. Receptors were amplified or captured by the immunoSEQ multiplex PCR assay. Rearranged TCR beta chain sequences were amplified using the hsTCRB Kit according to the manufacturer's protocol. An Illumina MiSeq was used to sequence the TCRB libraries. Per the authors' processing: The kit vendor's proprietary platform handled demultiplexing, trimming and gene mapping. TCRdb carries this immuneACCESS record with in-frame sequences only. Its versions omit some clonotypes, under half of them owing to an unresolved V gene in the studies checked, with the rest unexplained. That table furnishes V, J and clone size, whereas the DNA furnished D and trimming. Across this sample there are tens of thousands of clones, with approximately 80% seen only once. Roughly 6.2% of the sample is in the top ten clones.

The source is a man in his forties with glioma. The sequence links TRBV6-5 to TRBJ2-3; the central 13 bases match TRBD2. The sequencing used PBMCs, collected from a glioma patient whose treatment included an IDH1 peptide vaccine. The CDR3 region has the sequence CASSHTSGGVDTQYF. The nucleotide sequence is TGTGCCAGCAGTCATACTAGCGGGGGGGTCGATACGCAGTATTTT.